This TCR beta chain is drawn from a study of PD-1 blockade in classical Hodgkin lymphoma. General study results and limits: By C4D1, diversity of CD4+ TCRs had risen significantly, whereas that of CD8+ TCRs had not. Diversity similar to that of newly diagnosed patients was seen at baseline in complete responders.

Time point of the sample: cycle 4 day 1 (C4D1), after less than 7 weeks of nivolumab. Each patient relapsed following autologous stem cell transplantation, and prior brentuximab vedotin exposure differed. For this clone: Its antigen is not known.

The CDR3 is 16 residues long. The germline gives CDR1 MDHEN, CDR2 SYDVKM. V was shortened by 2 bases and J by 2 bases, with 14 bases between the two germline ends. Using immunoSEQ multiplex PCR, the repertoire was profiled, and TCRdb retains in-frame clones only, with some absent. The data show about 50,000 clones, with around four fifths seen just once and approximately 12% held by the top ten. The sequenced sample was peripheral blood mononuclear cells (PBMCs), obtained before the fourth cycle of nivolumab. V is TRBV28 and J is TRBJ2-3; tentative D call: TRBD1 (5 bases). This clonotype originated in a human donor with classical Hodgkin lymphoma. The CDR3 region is CASSLTDRFSTDTQYF. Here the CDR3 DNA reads TGTGCCAGCAGTTTAACCGACAGATTCTCCACAGATACGCAGTATTTT. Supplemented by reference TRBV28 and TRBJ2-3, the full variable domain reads DVKVTQSSRYLVKRTGEKVFLECVQDMDHENMFWYRQDPGLGLRLIYFSYDVKMKEKGDIPEGYSVSREKKERFSLILESASTNQTSMYLCASSLTDRFSTDTQYFGPGTRLTVL.